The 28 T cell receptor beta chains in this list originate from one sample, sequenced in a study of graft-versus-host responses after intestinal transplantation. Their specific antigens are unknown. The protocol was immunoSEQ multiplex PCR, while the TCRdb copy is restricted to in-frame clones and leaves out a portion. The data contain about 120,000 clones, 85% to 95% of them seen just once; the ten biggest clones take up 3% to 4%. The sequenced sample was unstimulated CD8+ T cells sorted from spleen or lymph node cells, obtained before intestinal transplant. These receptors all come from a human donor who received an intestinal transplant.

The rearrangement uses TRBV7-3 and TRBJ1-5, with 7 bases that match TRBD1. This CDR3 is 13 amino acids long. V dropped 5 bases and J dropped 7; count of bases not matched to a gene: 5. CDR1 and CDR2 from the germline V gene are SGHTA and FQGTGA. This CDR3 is CASSRQGGQPQHF. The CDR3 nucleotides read TGTGCCAGCAGCAGACAGGGAGGGCAGCCCCAGCATTTT.

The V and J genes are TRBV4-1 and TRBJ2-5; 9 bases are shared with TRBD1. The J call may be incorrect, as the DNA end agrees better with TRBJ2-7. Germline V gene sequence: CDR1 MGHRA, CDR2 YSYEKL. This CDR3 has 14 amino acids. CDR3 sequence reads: CASMGGTGTSEQYF. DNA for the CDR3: TGCGCCAGCATGGGGGGGACAGGGACAAGCGAGCAGTACTTC.

The CDR3 protein is CASSVWTSGSNEQFF. The DNA of the CDR3 is TGTGCCAGCAGCGTGTGGACTAGCGGGAGCAATGAGCAGTTCTTC. V is TRBV9 and J is TRBJ2-1; the match to TRBD2 covers 13 bases. Germline V gene sequence: CDR1 SGDLS, CDR2 YYNGEE. The CDR3 covers 15 residues. The ends lost 2 bases at V and 6 bases at J; junction bases unmatched: 2.

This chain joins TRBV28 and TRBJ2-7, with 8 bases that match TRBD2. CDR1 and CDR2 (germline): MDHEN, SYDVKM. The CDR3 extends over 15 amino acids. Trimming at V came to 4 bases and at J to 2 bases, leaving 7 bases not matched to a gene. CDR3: CASSSRSGSAYEQYF. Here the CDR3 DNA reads TGTGCCAGCAGTTCCCGAAGCGGGAGCGCCTACGAGCAGTACTTC.

The CDR3 DNA reads TGTGCCAGCAGCCACCGGGAGGGGTACGAGCAGTACTTC. Amino acid sequence: CASSHREGYEQYF. The V and J genes are TRBV14 and TRBJ2-7; 8 nucleotides align to TRBD2. This CDR3 spans 13 amino acids. Losses at the gene ends were 3 bases for V and 4 bases for J; bases not matched to a gene: 2. Germline CDR1 reads SGHDN; CDR2 reads FVKESK.

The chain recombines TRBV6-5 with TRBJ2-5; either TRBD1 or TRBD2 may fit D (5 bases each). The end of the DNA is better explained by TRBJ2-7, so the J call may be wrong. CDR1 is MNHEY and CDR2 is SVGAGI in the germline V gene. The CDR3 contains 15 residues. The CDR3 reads CASSPDLGTDYEQYF. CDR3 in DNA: TGTGCCAGCAGTCCCGATCTTGGGACGGACTACGAGCAGTACTTC.

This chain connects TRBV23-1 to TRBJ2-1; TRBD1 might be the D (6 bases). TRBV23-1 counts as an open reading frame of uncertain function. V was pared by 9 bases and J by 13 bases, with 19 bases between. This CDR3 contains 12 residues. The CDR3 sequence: CASLGPGGKQFF. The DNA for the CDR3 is TGCGCCAGTCTAGGGCCTGGGGGCAAACAGTTCTTC.

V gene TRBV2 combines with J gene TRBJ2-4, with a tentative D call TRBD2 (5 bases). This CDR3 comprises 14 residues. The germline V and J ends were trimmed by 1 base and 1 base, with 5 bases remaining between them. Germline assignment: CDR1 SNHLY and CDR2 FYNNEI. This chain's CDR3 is CASSEGRAKNIQYF. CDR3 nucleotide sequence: TGTGCCAGCAGTGAAGGGAGGGCCAAAAACATTCAGTACTTC. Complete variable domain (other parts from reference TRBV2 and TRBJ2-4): EPEVTQTPSHQVTQMGQEVILRCVPISNHLYFYWYRQILGQKVEFLVSFYNNEISEKSEIFDDQFSVERPDGSNFTLKIRSTKLEDSAMYFCASSEGRAKNIQYFGAGTRLSVL.

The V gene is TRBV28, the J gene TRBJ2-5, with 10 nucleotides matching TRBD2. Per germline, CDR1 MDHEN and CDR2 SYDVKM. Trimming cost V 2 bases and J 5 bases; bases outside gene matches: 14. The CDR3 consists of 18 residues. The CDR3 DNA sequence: TGTGCCAGCAGTTTACTCCTCGGGGCTAGCGGGAGTGGGGAGACCCAGTACTTC. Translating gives CASSLLLGASGSGETQYF.

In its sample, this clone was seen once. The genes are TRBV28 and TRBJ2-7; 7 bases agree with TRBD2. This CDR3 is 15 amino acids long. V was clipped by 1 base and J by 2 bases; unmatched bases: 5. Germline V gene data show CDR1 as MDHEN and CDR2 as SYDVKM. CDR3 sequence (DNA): TGTGCCAGCAGTTTATATGGGGGGAGGGCCTACGAGCAGTACTTC. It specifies CASSLYGGRAYEQYF.

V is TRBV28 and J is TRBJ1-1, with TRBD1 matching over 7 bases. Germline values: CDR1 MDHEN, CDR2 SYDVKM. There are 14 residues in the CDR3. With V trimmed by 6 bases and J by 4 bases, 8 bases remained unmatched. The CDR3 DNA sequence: TGTGCCAGCAGCAGACAGGGAGGGATCACTGAAGCTTTCTTT. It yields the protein CASSRQGGITEAFF.

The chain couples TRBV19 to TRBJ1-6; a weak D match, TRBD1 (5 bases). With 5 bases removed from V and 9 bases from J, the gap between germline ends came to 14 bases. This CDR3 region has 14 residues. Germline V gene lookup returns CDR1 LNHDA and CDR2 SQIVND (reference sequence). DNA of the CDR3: TGTGCCAGTAGTGGCCGCAGGGCCGGTTCACCCCTCCACTTT. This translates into CASSGRRAGSPLHF. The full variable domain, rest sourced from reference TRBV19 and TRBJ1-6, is DGGITQSPKYLFRKEGQNVTLSCEQNLNHDAMYWYRQDPGQGLRLIYYSQIVNDFQKGDIAEGYSVSREKKESFPLTVTSAQKNPTAFYLCASSGRRAGSPLHFGNGTRLTVT.

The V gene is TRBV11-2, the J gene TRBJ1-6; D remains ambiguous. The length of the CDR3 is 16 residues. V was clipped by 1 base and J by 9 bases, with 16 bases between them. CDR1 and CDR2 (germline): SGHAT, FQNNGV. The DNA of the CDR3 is TGTGCCAGCAGCTTAGTAAAGGCCGCTAGTGGTTCACCCCTCCACTTT. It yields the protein CASSLVKAASGSPLHF.

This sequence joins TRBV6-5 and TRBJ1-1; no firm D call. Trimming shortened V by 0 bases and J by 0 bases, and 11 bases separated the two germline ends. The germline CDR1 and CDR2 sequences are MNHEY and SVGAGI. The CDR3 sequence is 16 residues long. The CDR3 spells CASSYSSGGLNTEAFF. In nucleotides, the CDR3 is TGTGCCAGCAGTTACTCGTCGGGCGGGTTGAACACTGAAGCTTTCTTT.

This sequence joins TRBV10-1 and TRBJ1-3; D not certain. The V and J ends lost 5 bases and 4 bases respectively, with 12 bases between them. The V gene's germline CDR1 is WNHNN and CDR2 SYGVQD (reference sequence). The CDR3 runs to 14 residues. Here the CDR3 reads CASSTETRGNTIYF. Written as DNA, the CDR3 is TGCGCCAGCAGTACCGAAACGCGGGGAAACACCATATATTTT.

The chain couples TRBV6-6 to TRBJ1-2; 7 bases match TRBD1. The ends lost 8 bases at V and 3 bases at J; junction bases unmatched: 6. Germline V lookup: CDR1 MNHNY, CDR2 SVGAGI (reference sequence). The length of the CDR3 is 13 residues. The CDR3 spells CASGADRDYGYTF. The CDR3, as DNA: TGTGCCAGCGGGGCCGACAGGGACTATGGCTACACCTTC.

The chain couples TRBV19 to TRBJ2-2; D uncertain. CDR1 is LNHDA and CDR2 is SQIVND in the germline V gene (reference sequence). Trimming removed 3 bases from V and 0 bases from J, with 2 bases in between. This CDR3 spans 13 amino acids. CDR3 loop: CASSITNTGELFF. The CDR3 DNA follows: TGTGCCAGTAGTATCACGAACACCGGGGAGCTGTTTTTT.

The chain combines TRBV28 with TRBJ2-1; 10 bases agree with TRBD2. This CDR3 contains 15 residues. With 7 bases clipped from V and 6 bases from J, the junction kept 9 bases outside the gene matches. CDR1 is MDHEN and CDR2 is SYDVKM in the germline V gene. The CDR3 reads CASTPGLAAPNEQFF. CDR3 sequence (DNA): TGTGCCAGCACCCCTGGACTAGCGGCCCCCAATGAGCAGTTCTTC.

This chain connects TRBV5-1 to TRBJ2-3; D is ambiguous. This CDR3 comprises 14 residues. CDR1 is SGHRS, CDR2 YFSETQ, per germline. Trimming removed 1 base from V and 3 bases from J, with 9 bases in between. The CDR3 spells CASSLRYQTDTQYF. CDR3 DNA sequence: TGCGCCAGCAGCTTGAGGTATCAAACAGATACGCAGTATTTT.

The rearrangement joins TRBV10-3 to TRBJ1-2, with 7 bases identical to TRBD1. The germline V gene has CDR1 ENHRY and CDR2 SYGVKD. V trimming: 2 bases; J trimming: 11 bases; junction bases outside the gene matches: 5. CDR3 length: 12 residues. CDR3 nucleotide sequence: TGTGCCATCAGTGAGATCGACAGGGAGTACACCTTC. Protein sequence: CAISEIDREYTF.

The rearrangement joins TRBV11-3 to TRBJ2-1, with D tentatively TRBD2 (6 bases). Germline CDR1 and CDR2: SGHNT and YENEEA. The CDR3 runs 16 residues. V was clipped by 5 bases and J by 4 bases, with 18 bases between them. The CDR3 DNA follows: TGTGCCAGCAGCCTCTGGGGGGACGGATTTTACAATGAGCAGTTCTTC. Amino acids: CASSLWGDGFYNEQFF.

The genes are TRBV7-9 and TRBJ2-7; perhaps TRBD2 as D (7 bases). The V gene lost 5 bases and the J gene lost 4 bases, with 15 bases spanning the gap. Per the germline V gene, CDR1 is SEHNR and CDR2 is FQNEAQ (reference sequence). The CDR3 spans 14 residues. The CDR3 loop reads CASSPGGGIYEQYF. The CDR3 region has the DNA TGTGCCAGCAGCCCGGGGGGCGGGATTTACGAGCAGTACTTC.

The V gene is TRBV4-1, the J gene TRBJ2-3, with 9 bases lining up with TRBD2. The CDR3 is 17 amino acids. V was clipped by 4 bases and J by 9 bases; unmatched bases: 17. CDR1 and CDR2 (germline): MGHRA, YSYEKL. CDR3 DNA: TGCGCCAGCAGCCTCTGTGGACAGGCTAGCGGGATAGACACGCAGTATTTT. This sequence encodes CASSLCGQASGIDTQYF.

The CDR3 loop is CASSLGRAGETEAFF. The CDR3 nucleotides read TGTGCCAGCAGCTTAGGCAGGGCGGGGGAAACTGAAGCTTTCTTT. This chain links TRBV7-8 with TRBJ1-1, with a possible D match to TRBD1 (5 bases). Germline-derived CDR1 and CDR2 are SGHVS and FQNEAQ. CDR3 length: 15 amino acids. V lost 1 base, J lost 5 bases, and 14 bases lay in between. Based on the CDR3 plus reference TRBV7-8 and TRBJ1-1, the full variable domain is GAGVSQSPRYKVAKRGQDVALRCDPISGHVSLFWYQQALGQGPEFLTYFQNEAQLDKSGLPSDRFFAERPEGSVSTLKIQRTQQEDSAVYLCASSLGRAGETEAFFGQGTRLTVV.

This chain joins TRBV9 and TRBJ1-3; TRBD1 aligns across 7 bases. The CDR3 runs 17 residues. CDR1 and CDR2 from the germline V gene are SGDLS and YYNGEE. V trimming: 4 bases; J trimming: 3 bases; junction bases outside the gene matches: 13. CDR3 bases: TGTGCCAGCAGCCCACACCCTCAGGGGGTAGATGGAAACACCATATATTTT. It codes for CASSPHPQGVDGNTIYF.

CDR3 loop: CATSTGREQYF. For the CDR3, the DNA is TGTGCCACCAGCACGGGGCGCGAGCAGTACTTC. The chain joins TRBV15 to TRBJ2-7; either TRBD1 or TRBD2 may fit D (5 bases each). CDR1 LNHNV and CDR2 YYDKDF come from the germline V gene (reference sequence). Trimming took 4 bases from V and 6 from J, leaving 7 bases between them. The CDR3 is 11 residues long. Combining the CDR3 with reference TRBV15 and TRBJ2-7 gives the whole variable domain DAMVIQNPRYQVTQFGKPVTLSCSQTLNHNVMYWYQQKSSQAPKLLFHYYDKDFNNEADTPDNFQSRRPNTSFCFLDIRSPGLGDTAMYLCATSTGREQYFGPGTRLTVT.

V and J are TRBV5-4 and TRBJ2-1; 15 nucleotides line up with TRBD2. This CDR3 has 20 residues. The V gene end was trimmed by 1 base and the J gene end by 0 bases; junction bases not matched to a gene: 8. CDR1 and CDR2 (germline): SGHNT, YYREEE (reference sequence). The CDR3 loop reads CASSLPRTSGRGSSYNEQFF. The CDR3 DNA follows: TGTGCCAGCAGCTTGCCCAGGACTAGCGGGAGGGGGAGCTCCTACAATGAGCAGTTCTTC.

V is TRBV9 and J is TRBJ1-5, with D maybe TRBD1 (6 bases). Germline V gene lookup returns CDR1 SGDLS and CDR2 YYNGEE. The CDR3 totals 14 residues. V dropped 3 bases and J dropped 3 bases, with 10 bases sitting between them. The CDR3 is CASSEGGNNQPQHF. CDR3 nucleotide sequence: TGTGCCAGCAGCGAGGGGGGGAACAATCAGCCCCAGCATTTT.